This entry lists 2 T cell receptor beta chains sequenced from one sample in a study of metastatic and nonmetastatic thyroid tumors. TCRdb re-clonotyped the PCR reads through MiXCR. The sample holds approximately 58,000 clones; 20% are singletons and the top ten take 3.5% to 4.5%. Treatment of any kind had been given to no patient before thyroid surgery. The sequenced material came from blood. These receptors came from a female donor with papillary thyroid cancer or a benign thyroid nodule (not recorded which). Some clones in this sample may be carry-over from other donors' samples.

Comments on this clone: This may arise from a read error, as a much more abundant clone is one base away. The chain couples TRBV20-1 to TRBJ2-5; unclear D gene. The germline V gene has CDR1 DFQATT and CDR2 SNEGSKA (reference sequence). This CDR3 is 12 amino acids long. The CDR3 sequence: CSASLFQDTQYF. DNA for the CDR3: TGCAGTGCTAGTCTATTCCAAGACACCCAGTACTTC.

This clone has at least ten counts. This chain uses TRBV12-5 with TRBJ1-2; a possible D gene is TRBD1 (5 bases). This CDR3 comprises 14 residues. From germline, CDR1 is LGHNT and CDR2 FRNRAP. The V end was cut by 7 bases, the J end by 8 bases, with 20 bases between. CDR3 amino acids: CASALGGGAGGYTF. The CDR3 DNA is TGTGCTAGTGCCCTCGGAGGAGGGGCAGGAGGCTACACCTTC.